A few counts support the clone carrying this T cell receptor beta chain. The antigen is not known. This specimen belongs to a study of beta chain features in type 1 diabetes. Study-wide results and caveats: All four CD4+ subsets of Type 1 diabetes patients contained TCRB CDR3s that were moderately but significantly shorter.

Sequenced material consisted of expressed TCRB transcripts (all of the isolated RNA was reverse transcribed). Naive, central memory and regulatory T cell samples came to a mean of roughly 4 million reads. Method: immunoSEQ multiplex PCR; TCRdb's copy keeps in-frame clones and lacks some. The sample has some 280,000 clones; 14% are singletons. J was trimmed by 0 bases and V by 3 bases; bases with no gene match: 1. This CDR3 spans 14 amino acids. Germline V gene sequence: CDR1 MNHEY, CDR2 SMNVEV (reference sequence). The sample taken for sequencing was naive CD4+ T cells from blood. V is TRBV27 and J is TRBJ2-7, with 8 nucleotides matching TRBD1. The receptor's source is a man between 25 and 39 years old with type 1 diabetes. The DNA of the CDR3 is TGTGCCAGCAGTTTGGGGACAGGCTCCTACGAGCAGTACTTC. It encodes CASSLGTGSYEQYF.